Following are 31 T cell receptor beta chains from one sample sequenced in a study of regulatory T cells in long-lasting Graves disease. Time point meaning: newly diagnosed GD, antithyroid drugs for less than 3 months. PBMC RNA was the source of the TCR library. TCR beta libraries were built with iRepertoire HTBI primers and Arm-PCR of CDR3 regions. TCRdb re-analysed the multiplex PCR reads in MiXCR, keeping a single row per CDR3 protein. The repertoire holds about 520,000 distinct CDR3 sequences, with about 12% as singletons. The sample also formed part of further work on T cells in Graves' hyperthyroidism and ophthalmopathy.

This material consisted of peripheral blood mononuclear cells (PBMCs), taken at new diagnosis, from a patient treated with antithyroid drugs. The receptors stem from a woman in her thirties with Graves disease.

This clonotype was counted many times. The chain is built from TRBV30 and TRBJ2-5; tentatively, D is TRBD2 (6 bases). The CDR3 is 15 residues long. V was clipped by 3 bases and J by 7 bases, with 21 bases between them. CDR1 GTSNPN and CDR2 SVGIG come from the germline V gene (reference sequence). CDR3 DNA sequence: TGTGCCTGGAGATATGGCGGGACCTGGTGGGGGACCCAGTACTTC. It translates to CAWRYGGTWWGTQYF.

This chain connects TRBV10-3 to TRBJ2-3, with unresolved D. Trimming left V 4 bases short and J 0 bases short, with 5 bases between. The CDR3 is 13 residues long. Looked up from germline, CDR1 is ENHRY and CDR2 is SYGVKD. As DNA, the CDR3 is TGTGCCATCAGTGTGGGGAGCACAGATACGCAGTATTTT. This sequence encodes CAISVGSTDTQYF.

This clonotype has at least ten counts. The J gene is TRBJ2-1, the V gene TRBV7-3, with 10 bases matching TRBD2. The V gene's germline CDR1 is SGHTA and CDR2 FQGTGA. The V gene end was trimmed by 0 bases and the J gene end by 7 bases; junction bases not matched to a gene: 3. The CDR3 sequence is 15 residues long. This chain's CDR3 is CASSLTSGRRNEQFF. CDR3 nucleotide sequence: TGTGCCAGCAGCTTAACTAGCGGGAGGCGGAATGAGCAGTTCTTC.

Remarks on this clonotype: This may be a read error, as it is one base from a much larger clone. The chain uses TRBV19 and TRBJ2-7; D assignment may be TRBD1 or TRBD2 (5 bases each). The germline CDR1 and CDR2 sequences are LNHDA and SQIVND (reference sequence). The CDR3 is 15 amino acids. CDR3 DNA: TGTACCAGTAGTATTCCCGGGGCCGCCTCCTACGAGCAGTACTTC. Translating gives CTSSIPGAASYEQYF.

This clonotype was seen repeatedly, ten times or more. V usage is TRBV18 and J usage is TRBJ2-7; TRBD1 matches at 7 bases. CDR1 is KGHSH, CDR2 LQKENI, per germline. With V trimmed by 3 bases and J by 5 bases, 7 bases remained unmatched. The CDR3 is 14 residues long. The CDR3 sequence: CASSPYRGSNEQYF. CDR3 sequence (DNA): TGTGCCAGCTCACCCTACAGGGGATCCAACGAGCAGTACTTC.

This clonotype was detected ten times or more. This sequence joins TRBV5-6 and TRBJ1-1; unclear D gene. V was trimmed by 2 bases and J by 5 bases, leaving 10 bases between them. Germline assignment: CDR1 SGHDT and CDR2 YYEEEE. This CDR3 comprises 13 residues. CDR3 loop: CASSLNLGTEAFF. In DNA, the CDR3 is TGTGCCAGCAGCTTAAATTTGGGAACTGAAGCTTTCTTT.

The table lists this clonotype with a few counts. V is TRBV20-1 and J is TRBJ2-3; D remains ambiguous. Germline V gives CDR1 DFQATT, CDR2 SNEGSKA (reference sequence). Trimming stripped 6 bases from V and 6 bases from J, with 7 bases between. There are 10 residues in the CDR3. For the CDR3, the DNA is TGCAGTGCCTTCCGGGATACGCAGTATTTT. It codes for CSAFRDTQYF.

This clonotype was seen at least ten times. The chain employs TRBV27 and TRBJ2-7; 12 bases map to TRBD2. CDR1 is MNHEY, CDR2 SMNVEV, per germline (reference sequence). With 5 bases clipped from V and 5 bases from J, the junction kept 4 bases outside the gene matches. CDR3 length: 14 residues. The CDR3 protein is CASSRLAGVHEQYF. The CDR3 DNA is TGTGCCAGCAGTCGACTAGCGGGAGTCCACGAGCAGTACTTC.

The CDR3, as DNA: TGTGCCAGCAGCCAAGCAGGTCGGCTCGGGAGTCGGTCCTACGAGCAGTACTTC. It codes for CASSQAGRLGSRSYEQYF. The chain uses TRBV7-9 and TRBJ2-7; perhaps TRBD2 as D (6 bases). Between the trimmed V and J ends, which lost 5 bases and 1 base, there was a span of 24 bases. This CDR3 is built from 18 residues. CDR1 is SEHNR and CDR2 is FQNEAQ in the germline V gene (reference sequence).

V and J are TRBV30 and TRBJ2-2; D remains unclear. The V gene's germline CDR1 is GTSNPN and CDR2 SVGIG (reference sequence). There are 16 residues in the CDR3. The V and J ends lost 3 bases and 0 bases respectively, with 14 bases between them. CDR3 in amino acids: CAWRVEGHANTGELFF. The CDR3, as DNA: TGTGCCTGGAGGGTTGAAGGGCACGCGAACACCGGGGAGCTGTTTTTT.

This clonotype was picked up many times. This chain uses TRBV18 with TRBJ2-7; no firm D call. Germline V gene lookup returns CDR1 KGHSH and CDR2 LQKENI. With 3 bases removed from V and 5 bases from J, the gap between germline ends came to 8 bases. This CDR3 has 12 residues. The CDR3 is CASSPGQNEQYF. Written as DNA, the CDR3 is TGTGCCAGCTCACCGGGCCAAAACGAGCAGTACTTC.

J is TRBJ2-1 and V is TRBV30; 12 bases are shared with TRBD2. Germline-derived CDR1 and CDR2 are GTSNPN and SVGIG (reference sequence). With V trimmed by 7 bases and J by 7 bases, 5 bases remained unmatched. The length of the CDR3 is 13 residues. This CDR3 reads CAYRLAGVNEQFF. For the CDR3, the DNA is TGTGCCTACCGACTAGCGGGAGTAAATGAGCAGTTCTTC.

The CDR3 region has the DNA TGTGCCAGCAGTTTCTCGGGAGCGGATACGCAGTATTTT. Translating it yields CASSFSGADTQYF. V is TRBV27 and J is TRBJ2-3; D possibly corresponds to TRBD2 (6 bases). Germline loops: CDR1 MNHEY, CDR2 SMNVEV (reference sequence). Deletions cut 3 bases from V and 6 bases from J, with 10 bases between. The CDR3 is 13 amino acids.

About this clonotype itself: One base away lies a much larger clone, so this may be a sequencing read error. The V call is TRBV6-2 or TRBV6-3, the J call TRBJ2-5; 11 bases are a match to TRBD2. The CDR3 is made up of 15 amino acids. Losses at the gene ends were 6 bases for V and 11 bases for J; bases not matched to a gene: 14. Germline V gene data show CDR1 as MNHEY and CDR2 as SVGEGT. In nucleotides, the CDR3 is TGTGCCAGCAGACATACTAGCGGGAGCCACAATGAGCAGTACTTC. Protein: CASRHTSGSHNEQYF.

This clonotype was detected many times. The chain links TRBV2 to TRBJ1-1, with unresolved D. The V end was cut by 7 bases, the J end by 1 base, with 13 bases between. The CDR3 spans 14 residues. In germline, CDR1 is SNHLY, CDR2 FYNNEI. The CDR3 bases are TGTGCCAGCATTAGACGTAGGGAGAACACTGAAGCTTTCTTT. It yields the protein CASIRRRENTEAFF.

Regarding this clonotype: A clone one base away is much larger, so this may be a read error. This rearrangement joins TRBV6-1 to TRBJ1-2, with 7 bases lining up with TRBD1. CDR3 size: 15 residues. Germline V CDR1 and CDR2: MNHNS, SASEGT. CDR3: CAGSNQGGQHYGYTF. DNA of the CDR3: TGTGCCGGCAGCAACCAGGGGGGACAGCATTATGGCTACACCTTC.

This clonotype was seen many times. V gene TRBV11-3 combines with J gene TRBJ2-1, with 9 nucleotides matching TRBD1. CDR1 is SGHNT, CDR2 YENEEA, per germline. CDR3 length equals 14 residues. Trimming at V came to 8 bases and at J to 7 bases, leaving 9 bases not matched to a gene. CDR3 sequence reads: CASGPLDRGNEQFF. The CDR3 DNA sequence: TGTGCCAGCGGCCCCCTGGACAGGGGAAATGAGCAGTTCTTC.

This clonotype was found a few times. The genes are TRBV7-8 and TRBJ2-1, with a weak D call TRBD1 (5 bases). The CDR3 contains 15 residues. Germline V gene lookup returns CDR1 SGHVS and CDR2 FQNEAQ. Trimming cost V 1 base and J 10 bases, with 17 bases left between them. DNA of the CDR3: TGTGCCAGCAGCTTAGGGGAAAACAGGTTCAACGAGCAGTTCTTC. Residues: CASSLGENRFNEQFF.

This clonotype was observed many times. The J gene is TRBJ1-2, the V gene TRBV19, with D unclear. Trimming took off 1 base at V and 4 bases at J, with 10 bases between the two ends. This CDR3 is 14 amino acids long. Germline CDR1 is LNHDA and CDR2 is SQIVND (reference sequence). In nucleotides, the CDR3 is TGTGCCAGTAGTATAGTCCCTAACAGCTATGGCTACACCTTC. Residues: CASSIVPNSYGYTF.

This clonotype was seen at least ten times. V and J are TRBV15 and TRBJ1-5, with a weak D call TRBD1 (6 bases). The CDR3 runs 17 residues. Trimming pared 0 bases from V and 3 bases from J, leaving 15 bases between. The V gene's germline CDR1 is LNHNV and CDR2 YYDKDF (reference sequence). CDR3 residues: CATSRDLAGAINQPQHF. CDR3 nucleotides: TGTGCCACCAGCAGAGATTTGGCAGGGGCAATCAATCAGCCCCAGCATTTT.

For this clonotype: Since a much larger clone is just one base distant, this may be a read error. The DNA of the CDR3 is TGTGCCAGCATCCTCCGGGGGCGGGACCCTTACAATGAGCGGTTCTTC. Translated: CASILRGRDPYNERFF. The rearrangement uses TRBV13 and TRBJ2-1, with D perhaps matching TRBD1 or TRBD2 (6 bases each). Per germline, CDR1 PRHDT and CDR2 FYEKMQ (reference sequence). This CDR3 spans 16 amino acids.

At least ten counts were recorded for this clonotype. This chain links TRBV18 with TRBJ2-1; 7 positions agree with TRBD2. V lost 3 bases, J lost 15 bases, and 11 bases stayed unmatched. The CDR3 contains 13 residues. From germline, CDR1 is KGHSH and CDR2 LQKENI. The CDR3 sequence: CASSPRTSQRGFF. The CDR3, as DNA: TGTGCCAGCTCACCCCGGACTAGTCAGCGGGGGTTCTTC.

Ten or more counts support this clonotype. A read error may explain this, as a much larger clone is one base away. V is TRBV6-1 and J is TRBJ2-7; TRBD1 agrees at 8 bases. The trim removed 6 bases at V and 0 bases at J, leaving 4 bases unmatched. The CDR3 length is 14 residues. Germline CDR1 and CDR2: MNHNS and SASEGT. The CDR3, as DNA: TGTGCCAGCAGGTGGACAGGGAGCTCCTACGAGCAGTACTTC. Translation gives CASRWTGSSYEQYF.

This chain links TRBV27 with TRBJ1-4, with 12 bases that match TRBD1. The CDR3 is 15 residues long. Per germline, CDR1 MNHEY and CDR2 SMNVEV (reference sequence). The junction had 4 bases not matched to a gene; V was cut back by 3 bases and J by 8 bases. The CDR3 DNA sequence: TGTGCCAGCAGTTTGTATGGGACAGGGGGCGAAAAACTGTTTTTT. It translates to CASSLYGTGGEKLFF.

This clonotype came up once. The chain combines TRBV2 with TRBJ2-7, with 9 bases that match TRBD2. CDR3 length equals 14 residues. Germline CDR1 and CDR2: SNHLY and FYNNEI. V lost 8 bases, J lost 1 base, and 6 bases stayed unmatched. CDR3 in amino acids: CASAGTSYSYEQYF. The CDR3 bases are TGTGCCAGCGCCGGGACTAGCTATTCCTACGAGCAGTACTTC.

This clonotype was detected many times. DNA for the CDR3: TGTGCCAGCAGTTTTTCGGGTGAGCAGTTCTTC. Encoded protein: CASSFSGEQFF. The gene calls are TRBV2 and TRBJ2-1; unclear D gene. Germline V CDR1 and CDR2: SNHLY, FYNNEI. The V end lost 5 bases, the J end lost 9 bases, and 8 bases lay between the germline ends. There are 11 residues in the CDR3.

This clonotype was seen many times. The chain couples TRBV18 to TRBJ1-6, with a possible D match to TRBD1 (5 bases). Trimming took off 6 bases at V and 7 bases at J, with 19 bases between the two ends. The germline V gene has CDR1 KGHSH and CDR2 LQKENI. The CDR3 contains 16 residues. CDR3 sequence reads: CASSLRGDRLNSPLHF. The CDR3 nucleotides are TGTGCCAGCTCCCTCCGCGGGGACCGGCTCAATTCACCCCTCCACTTT.

Ten or more counts support this clonotype. The chain uses TRBV13 and TRBJ2-7; D possibly uses TRBD1 or TRBD2 (5 bases each). From germline, CDR1 is PRHDT and CDR2 FYEKMQ (reference sequence). Trimming stripped 5 bases from V and 3 bases from J, with 14 bases between. This CDR3 has 14 amino acids. This CDR3 is CASSPGPTFYEQYF. CDR3 DNA sequence: TGTGCCAGCAGCCCGGGACCGACGTTCTACGAGCAGTACTTC.

This clonotype has ten or more counts. The chain recombines TRBV12-5 with TRBJ1-2; the match to TRBD1 covers 7 bases. The germline gives CDR1 LGHNT, CDR2 FRNRAP. J gave up 0 bases and V 0 bases, and 10 bases lay outside the gene matches. The CDR3 spans 18 residues. CDR3 bases: TGTGCTAGTGGTTTGGTACTGGCAGGGGGACCTCCTAACTATGGCTACACCTTC. Its translation is CASGLVLAGGPPNYGYTF.

Note on this clonotype: This CDR3 is missing its conserved last phenylalanine or tryptophan, likely due to a read error. This rearrangement joins TRBV20-1 to TRBJ1-1; D gene uncertain. Trimming removed 5 bases from V and 0 bases from J, with 10 bases in between. CDR1 and CDR2 from the germline V gene are DFQATT and SNEGSKA (reference sequence). The CDR3 runs to 13 residues. The chain's CDR3 is CSAVNRVNTEAFL. The CDR3, as DNA: TGCAGTGCTGTAAACCGGGTGAACACTGAAGCTTTCCTT.

This clonotype was seen a few times. V usage is TRBV19 and J usage is TRBJ2-1, with 9 bases that match TRBD2. CDR3 length: 17 residues. CDR1 and CDR2 from the germline V gene are LNHDA and SQIVND (reference sequence). Trimming took 2 bases from V and 7 from J; bases not matched to a gene: 12. The CDR3 region has the DNA TGTGCCAGTAGTATAACGTATGGCGGGAGGGCCGGAAATGAGCAGTTCTTC. Translated: CASSITYGGRAGNEQFF.